Below are 22 T cell receptor beta chains sequenced from a single sample in a study of cytomegalovirus exposure and HLA in healthy donors. Use of 60 Vbeta and 13 Jbeta primers characterized the PCR. Libraries were prepared by immunoSEQ multiplex PCR; TCRdb keeps only in-frame clonotypes and omits some of them. The data contain 150,000 or so clones, about four fifths of them seen just once; the ten biggest clones take up around 1.5%. What was sequenced was PBMCs. Every receptor here comes from a male donor in good health and CMV-seronegative.

V and J are TRBV19 and TRBJ2-7; 7 bases fit TRBD1. J was trimmed by 6 bases and V by 7 bases; bases with no gene match: 12. CDR1 is LNHDA and CDR2 is SQIVND in the germline V gene (reference sequence). The CDR3 loop spans 14 amino acids. The CDR3 DNA reads as TGTGCCAGTACACTCACAGGGACAGCGCGCGAGCAGTACTTC. Protein: CASTLTGTAREQYF.

This rearrangement joins TRBV6-5 to TRBJ2-2; weak D call: TRBD2 (5 bases). Germline lookup yields CDR1 MNHEY and CDR2 SVGAGI. CDR3 length equals 15 residues. V lost 6 bases, J lost 8 bases, and 19 bases lay in between. The CDR3 is CASSLLAQETGELFF. CDR3 bases: TGTGCCAGCAGCTTATTAGCGCAGGAGACGGGGGAGCTGTTTTTT.

The rearrangement links TRBV19 to TRBJ1-2; no clear D. Per the germline V gene, CDR1 is LNHDA and CDR2 is SQIVND (reference sequence). The CDR3 has 12 residues. V shed 5 bases and J shed 4 bases, with 8 bases lying between them. DNA for the CDR3: TGTGCCAGTAGTTCTGAGATCTATGGCTACACCTTC. This codes for CASSSEIYGYTF.

On this clone: Other DNA sequences in this sample translate to the same CDR3. The V gene is TRBV19, the J gene TRBJ1-1, with 7 bases aligning to TRBD1. The CDR3 totals 12 residues. The J segment lost 1 base and the V segment lost 9 bases, leaving 2 bases of the junction unmatched. Germline CDR1 is LNHDA and CDR2 is SQIVND (reference sequence). DNA of the CDR3: TGTGCCAGCAGGACAGGGAACACTGAAGCTTTCTTT. It encodes CASRTGNTEAFF. The entire variable domain, with the rest obtained from reference TRBV19 and TRBJ1-1, is as follows: DGGITQSPKYLFRKEGQNVTLSCEQNLNHDAMYWYRQDPGQGLRLIYYSQIVNDFQKGDIAEGYSVSREKKESFPLTVTSAQKNPTAFYLCASRTGNTEAFFGQGTRLTVV.

This rearrangement joins TRBV19 to TRBJ2-5; D gene uncertain. The length of the CDR3 is 11 residues. In germline, CDR1 is LNHDA, CDR2 SQIVND (reference sequence). V lost 9 bases, J lost 3 bases, and 8 bases lay in between. The CDR3 coding sequence is TGTGCCAGCCGCGTCGAAGAGACCCAGTACTTC. It specifies CASRVEETQYF.

V gene TRBV27 combines with J gene TRBJ1-2; 7 bases map to TRBD1. V was clipped by 2 bases and J by 4 bases; unmatched bases: 7. This CDR3 has 15 amino acids. Germline-derived CDR1 and CDR2 are MNHEY and SMNVEV (reference sequence). Here the CDR3 reads CASSLTTGATYGYTF. The CDR3 bases are TGTGCCAGCAGTTTAACCACAGGGGCCACCTATGGCTACACCTTC.

This chain joins TRBV28 and TRBJ2-2; 16 bases map to TRBD2. The CDR3 contains 20 residues. V was clipped by 4 bases and J by 0 bases; unmatched bases: 8. Per germline, CDR1 MDHEN and CDR2 SYDVKM. The CDR3 bases are TGTGCCAGCAGTTACCCGGGACTAGCGGGAGGGAAAGCGAACACCGGGGAGCTGTTTTTT. This codes for CASSYPGLAGGKANTGELFF.

V and J are TRBV28 and TRBJ2-7, with 8 positions matching TRBD2. Trimming removed 5 bases from V and 8 bases from J; junction bases left unmatched: 17. CDR1 is MDHEN, CDR2 SYDVKM, per germline. The CDR3 length is 16 residues. CDR3 loop: CASSPGGAGSQAQQYF. The CDR3, as DNA: TGTGCCAGCAGTCCCGGGGGGGCCGGGTCTCAAGCCCAGCAGTACTTC.

The rearrangement links TRBV29-1 to TRBJ2-2; tentatively, D is TRBD1 (6 bases). Looked up from germline, CDR1 is SQVTM and CDR2 is ANQGSEA. V lost 6 bases and J 5 bases, leaving 13 bases between the germline ends. The CDR3 runs to 13 residues. The CDR3 is CSVWDISTGELFF. CDR3 coding DNA: TGCAGCGTGTGGGACATTTCGACCGGGGAGCTGTTTTTT.

CDR3 nucleotides: TGTGCCAGCAGCTTAGTCTCCAGTCCAGATACGCAGTATTTT. Residues: CASSLVSSPDTQYF. The V call is TRBV7-2, the J call TRBJ2-3, with D hard to call. This CDR3 contains 14 residues. Germline-derived CDR1 and CDR2 are SGHTA and FQGNSA. V was pared by 1 base and J by 4 bases, with 9 bases between. Using reference TRBV7-2 and TRBJ2-3 for the parts outside the CDR3, the full variable domain is GAGVSQSPSNKVTEKGKDVELRCDPISGHTALYWYRQSLGQGLEFLIYFQGNSAPDKSGLPSDRFSAERTGGSVSTLTIQRTQQEDSAVYLCASSLVSSPDTQYFGPGTRLTVL.

The chain employs TRBV7-3 and TRBJ2-1; D may be TRBD2 (6 bases). The V end was cut by 4 bases, the J end by 8 bases, with 12 bases between. CDR3 length: 13 amino acids. The V gene's germline CDR1 is SGHTA and CDR2 FQGTGA. This CDR3 reads CASSSTRAHEQFF. CDR3 nucleotides: TGTGCCAGCAGCTCGACTAGAGCCCATGAGCAGTTCTTC.

V is TRBV2 and J is TRBJ2-7; TRBD1 agrees at 12 bases. The CDR3 spans 13 residues. Germline V gene sequence: CDR1 SNHLY, CDR2 FYNNEI. Trimming removed 10 bases from V and 3 bases from J; junction bases left unmatched: 4. The CDR3 DNA is TGTGCCAAAGGGACAGGGGGCTTCTACGAGCAGTACTTC. Protein sequence: CAKGTGGFYEQYF.

The chain recombines TRBV7-2 with TRBJ1-2, with D tentatively TRBD1 (5 bases). Trimming removed 5 bases from V and 2 bases from J, with 12 bases in between. Per germline, CDR1 SGHTA and CDR2 FQGNSA. This CDR3 has 14 residues. CDR3 nucleotide sequence: TGTGCCAGCAGCAGCGCGACAGAGAACTATGGCTACACCTTC. Translation gives CASSSATENYGYTF.

The chain couples TRBV9 to TRBJ2-2, with a tentative D call TRBD1 (6 bases). The germline V gene has CDR1 SGDLS and CDR2 YYNGEE. CDR3 length: 16 amino acids. The V gene lost 2 bases and the J gene lost 4 bases, with 15 bases spanning the gap. The CDR3 region has the DNA TGTGCCAGCAGCGTCGAATCAGGGGCCTCCACCGGGGAGCTGTTTTTT. This encodes CASSVESGASTGELFF.

The genes are TRBV19 and TRBJ2-7; D perhaps matches TRBD1 (7 bases). There are 14 residues in the CDR3. Germline CDR1 reads LNHDA; CDR2 reads SQIVND (reference sequence). Trimming stripped 3 bases from V and 3 bases from J, with 12 bases between. The CDR3 loop reads CASSMAGGNYEQYF. CDR3 coding DNA: TGTGCCAGTAGTATGGCAGGGGGGAACTACGAGCAGTACTTC. The full variable domain, rest sourced from reference TRBV19 and TRBJ2-7, is DGGITQSPKYLFRKEGQNVTLSCEQNLNHDAMYWYRQDPGQGLRLIYYSQIVNDFQKGDIAEGYSVSREKKESFPLTVTSAQKNPTAFYLCASSMAGGNYEQYFGPGTRLTVT.

The chain has TRBV15 and TRBJ2-5; TRBD2 is a possible D gene (6 bases). Trimming removed 3 bases from V and 2 bases from J, with 19 bases in between. This CDR3 is 17 amino acids long. Germline V CDR1 and CDR2: LNHNV, YYDKDF (reference sequence). The CDR3 coding sequence is TGTGCCACCAGCAGGGCACTTGGGGGGTCGGGACAAGAGACCCAGTACTTC. This translates into CATSRALGGSGQETQYF.

V gene TRBV5-1 combines with J gene TRBJ1-3; maybe TRBD1 (5 bases). CDR3 size: 17 residues. The germline V and J ends were trimmed by 4 bases and 5 bases, with 22 bases remaining between them. Germline V lookup: CDR1 SGHRS, CDR2 YFSETQ. CDR3 in DNA: TGCGCCAGCAGCCCGGGGCCTGGGAGGGCCGTCCGAAACACCATATATTTT. Protein: CASSPGPGRAVRNTIYF.

DNA of the CDR3: TGTGCCAGCAGCCGGGGCGGAGGGTCCAACTATGGCTACACCTTC. This translates into CASSRGGGSNYGYTF. The rearrangement uses TRBV9 and TRBJ1-2, with a tentative D call TRBD1 (5 bases). The V gene's germline CDR1 is SGDLS and CDR2 YYNGEE. The CDR3 sequence is 15 residues long. Trimming cost V 4 bases and J 2 bases, with 15 bases left between them.

V is TRBV2 and J is TRBJ2-7, with D possibly being TRBD1 (6 bases). Germline V gene sequence: CDR1 SNHLY, CDR2 FYNNEI. The CDR3 has 10 residues. V was pared by 10 bases and J by 12 bases, with 16 bases between. CDR3 sequence reads: CATKLDSWYF. The CDR3 coding sequence is TGTGCCACAAAGCTGGACAGCTGGTACTTC.

This clone was recorded once. V gene TRBV29-1 combines with J gene TRBJ1-5, with 7 bases aligning to TRBD1. The V gene's germline CDR1 is SQVTM and CDR2 ANQGSEA. With 5 bases clipped from V and 4 bases from J, the junction kept 8 bases outside the gene matches. The CDR3 runs 14 residues. CDR3 protein: CSVSEGAGNQPQHF. In DNA, the CDR3 is TGCAGCGTTTCTGAGGGGGCGGGGAATCAGCCCCAGCATTTT.

This clone occurred a few times. The chain uses TRBV30 and TRBJ2-6; 7 bases match TRBD2. The germline V gene has CDR1 GTSNPN and CDR2 SVGIG (reference sequence). CDR3 size: 18 residues. The J segment lost 4 bases and the V segment lost 1 base, leaving 13 bases of the junction unmatched. The CDR3 loop is CAWSGGGSGPGGANVLTF. The CDR3 nucleotides read TGTGCCTGGAGTGGGGGCGGGAGTGGCCCTGGGGGGGCCAACGTCCTGACTTTC. The complete variable domain, with remaining parts taken from reference TRBV30 and TRBJ2-6, reads SQTIHQWPATLVQPVGSPLSLECTVEGTSNPNLYWYRQAAGRGLQLLFYSVGIGQISSEVPQNLSASRPQDRQFILSSKKLLLSDSGFYLCAWSGGGSGPGGANVLTFGAGSRLTVL.

V usage is TRBV5-1 and J usage is TRBJ1-4; the match to TRBD1 covers 10 bases. This CDR3 has 13 amino acids. Per germline, CDR1 SGHRS and CDR2 YFSETQ. With V trimmed by 5 bases and J by 5 bases, 0 bases remained unmatched. CDR3 in amino acids: CASRDRGNEKLFF. The CDR3 bases are TGCGCCAGCAGGGACAGGGGGAATGAAAAACTGTTTTTT.